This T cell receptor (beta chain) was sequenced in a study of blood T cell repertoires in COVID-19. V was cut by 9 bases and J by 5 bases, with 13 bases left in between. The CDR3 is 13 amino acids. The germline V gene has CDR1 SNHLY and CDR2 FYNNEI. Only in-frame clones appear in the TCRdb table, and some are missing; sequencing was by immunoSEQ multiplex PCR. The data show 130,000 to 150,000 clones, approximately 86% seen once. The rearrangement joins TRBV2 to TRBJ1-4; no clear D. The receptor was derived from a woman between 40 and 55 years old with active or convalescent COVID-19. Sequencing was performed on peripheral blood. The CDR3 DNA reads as TGTGCCAGTCTCAAGAGTTTGAATGAAAAACTGTTTTTT. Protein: CASLKSLNEKLFF.